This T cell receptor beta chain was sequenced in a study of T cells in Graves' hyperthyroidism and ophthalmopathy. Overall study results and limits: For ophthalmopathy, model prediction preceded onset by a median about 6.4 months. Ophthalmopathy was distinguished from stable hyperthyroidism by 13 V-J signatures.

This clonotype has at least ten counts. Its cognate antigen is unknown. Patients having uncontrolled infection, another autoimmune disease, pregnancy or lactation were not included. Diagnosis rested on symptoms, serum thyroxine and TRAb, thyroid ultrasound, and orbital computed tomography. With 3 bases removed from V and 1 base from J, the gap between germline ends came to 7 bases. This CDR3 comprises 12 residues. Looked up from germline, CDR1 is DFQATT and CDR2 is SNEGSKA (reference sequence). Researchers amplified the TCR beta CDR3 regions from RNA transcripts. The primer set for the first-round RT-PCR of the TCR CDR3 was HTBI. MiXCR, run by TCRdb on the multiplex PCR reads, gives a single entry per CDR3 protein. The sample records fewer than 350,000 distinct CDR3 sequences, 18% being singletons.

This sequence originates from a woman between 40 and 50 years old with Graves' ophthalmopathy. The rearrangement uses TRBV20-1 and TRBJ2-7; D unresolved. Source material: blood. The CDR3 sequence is CSARAGSYEQYF. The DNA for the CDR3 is TGCAGTGCTAGGGCAGGATCCTACGAGCAGTACTTC.